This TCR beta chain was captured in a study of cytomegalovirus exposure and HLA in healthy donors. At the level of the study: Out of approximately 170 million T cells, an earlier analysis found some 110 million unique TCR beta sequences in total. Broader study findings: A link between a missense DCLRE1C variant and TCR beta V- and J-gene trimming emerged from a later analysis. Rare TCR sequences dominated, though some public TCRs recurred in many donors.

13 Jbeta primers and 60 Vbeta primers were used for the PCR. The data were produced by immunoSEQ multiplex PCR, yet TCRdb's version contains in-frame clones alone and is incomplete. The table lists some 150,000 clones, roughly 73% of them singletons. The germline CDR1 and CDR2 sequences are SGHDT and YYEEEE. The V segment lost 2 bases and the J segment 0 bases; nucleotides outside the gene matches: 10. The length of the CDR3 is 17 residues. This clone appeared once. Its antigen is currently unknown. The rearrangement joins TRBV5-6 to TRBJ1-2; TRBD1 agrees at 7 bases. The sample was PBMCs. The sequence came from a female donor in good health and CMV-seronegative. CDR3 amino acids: CASSFRDSDFPNYGYTF. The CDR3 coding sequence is TGTGCCAGCAGCTTCCGGGACAGCGACTTTCCTAACTATGGCTACACCTTC.